The 5 T cell receptor beta chains listed next were all sequenced from one sample in a study of control samples from healthy donors and cancer patients. Clones were sequenced by immunoSEQ multiplex PCR, and TCRdb holds only the in-frame ones, with some missing. Of roughly 170,000 clones detected, around 90% appear once; the ten largest clones hold nearly 5%. Sample: blood. These receptors originate from a woman aged 25 to 39 in good health.

CDR3 sequence: CASSPRDYYNEQFF. The CDR3 DNA is TGTGCCAGCAGCCCCCGGGACTACTACAATGAGCAGTTCTTC. The gene calls are TRBV5-4 and TRBJ2-1; 7 nucleotides match TRBD2. V was pared by 4 bases and J by 3 bases, with 4 bases of the junction left unmatched. Per germline, CDR1 SGHNT and CDR2 YYREEE (reference sequence). CDR3 length: 14 residues.

The V gene is TRBV4-1, the J gene TRBJ2-1, with unresolved D. Trimming removed 4 bases at V and 1 base at J, with 11 bases between. The CDR3 has 15 amino acids. Germline CDR1 reads MGHRA; CDR2 reads YSYEKL. Here the CDR3 DNA reads TGCGCCAGCAGCCCACCCTTTATGTCCTACAATGAGCAGTTCTTC. It encodes CASSPPFMSYNEQFF.

V is TRBV3-1 (or the pseudogene TRBV3-2) and J is TRBJ1-6; D perhaps matches TRBD1 (6 bases). Deletions cut 0 bases from V and 8 bases from J, with 14 bases between. Germline lookup yields CDR1 LGHDT and CDR2 YNNKEL (reference sequence). The CDR3 is 16 amino acids. The CDR3 loop is CASSQEGEAGDSPLHF. CDR3 nucleotides: TGTGCCAGCAGCCAAGAGGGCGAGGCAGGGGATTCACCCCTCCACTTT.

The rearrangement uses TRBV7-2 and TRBJ2-3; 7 bases map to TRBD2. The CDR3 has 18 amino acids. The germline CDR1 and CDR2 sequences are SGHTA and FQGNSA. Trimming removed 1 base from V and 5 bases from J; junction bases left unmatched: 15. The CDR3, as DNA: TGTGCCAGCAGCTTAGATTCCCGAGGGAGGGTCTGGAAAGATACGCAGTATTTT. Its translation: CASSLDSRGRVWKDTQYF.

This sequence joins TRBV29-1 and TRBJ2-2; 13 bases are a match to TRBD2. Germline CDR1 and CDR2: SQVTM and ANQGSEA. Germline trimming cut 2 bases from V and 4 bases from J; bases unmatched to any gene: 4. This CDR3 region has 16 residues. The CDR3 nucleotides are TGCAGCGTTGAATGGGGGACTAGCGGGGTCACCGGGGAGCTGTTTTTT. This encodes CSVEWGTSGVTGELFF.